This T cell receptor beta chain was found in a study of blood T cell repertoires in COVID-19. Study details: The origin of the acute and convalescent COVID-19 samples was the United States, Italy and Spain. Sources were T cells, B-cell-depleted T cells, or PBMCs; the material itself was cDNA or gDNA.

Per the original data handling: Nucleated cell counts were estimated from reference gene primer amplification. TCRdb's copy holds only in-frame clones and misses some; the assay was immunoSEQ multiplex PCR. That table supplies the V and J calls and clone size; D and trimming were determined from the DNA. The sample records 59,000 or so clones, less than 75% being singletons. CDR3 length: 14 amino acids. The V end lost 0 bases, the J end lost 7 bases, and 13 bases lay between the germline ends. Germline-derived CDR1 and CDR2 are LNHNV and YYDKDF (reference sequence). The chain carries TRBV15 and TRBJ2-7; TRBD1 might be the D (5 bases). The sample comprised peripheral blood. This receptor was identified in a woman between 50 and 59 years old with active or convalescent COVID-19. DNA of the CDR3: TGTGCCACCAGCAGAGATCCCAGAGCAGGGGAGCAGTACTTC. The encoded protein is CATSRDPRAGEQYF.